This T cell receptor (beta chain) is from a study of T cell repertoires in cytomegalovirus infection. Study details: Indications came from public TCR beta signatures; they pointed to CMV infection and to a matching HLA type.

The CDR3 runs to 15 residues. The V segment lost 5 bases and the J segment 2 bases; nucleotides outside the gene matches: 7. The germline gives CDR1 MNHGY, CDR2 SAAAGT. This clonotype has only a few counts. TCRdb passed the reads through MiXCR, listing each CDR3 protein once. The sample records about 400,000 distinct CDR3 sequences, less than 20% being singletons. This TCR was recovered from a human donor in good health (CMV status not recorded). Some clones in this sample may be carry-over from other donors' samples. Sequences were obtained from PBMCs. The chain links TRBV6-8 to TRBJ1-2, with 8 bases matching TRBD1. The CDR3 nucleotides are TGTGCCAGCAGTAACCCAGGGGGCGCGAACTATGGCTACACCTTC. Translated, it gives CASSNPGGANYGYTF.